The present TCR beta chain was sequenced within a study of OX40 agonist ivuxolimab in advanced cancers. Study summary: Hepatocellular carcinoma, melanoma, renal cell or head and neck cancer affected the dose-escalation patients.

A word on this clone: The antigen is undetermined.

Study-wide results and caveats: No antigen was identified for the clonally expanded peripheral T cells.

Patients had blood sampled at baseline and again on cycle 4 day 1 and cycle 7 day 1. The ends were cut back, 3 bases at V and 2 bases at J, with 12 bases in the middle. The CDR3 runs 15 residues. The germline gives CDR1 KGHSH, CDR2 LQKENI. Profiling relied on immunoSEQ multiplex PCR, and the TCRdb table lists in-frame clones only, not all of them. The sample holds under 50,000 clones, 87% seen once. This chain connects TRBV18 to TRBJ2-3, with D possibly called TRBD1 or TRBD2 (5 bases each). The sequence came from an adult with an advanced solid tumor such as melanoma, head and neck, liver or kidney cancer. This specimen was CD4+ or CD8+ T cells sorted from blood, taken in a trial of the OX40 agonist ivuxolimab. The CDR3 reads CASSPGDGFTDTQYF. CDR3 sequence (DNA): TGTGCCAGCTCACCCGGGGACGGGTTCACAGATACGCAGTATTTT.